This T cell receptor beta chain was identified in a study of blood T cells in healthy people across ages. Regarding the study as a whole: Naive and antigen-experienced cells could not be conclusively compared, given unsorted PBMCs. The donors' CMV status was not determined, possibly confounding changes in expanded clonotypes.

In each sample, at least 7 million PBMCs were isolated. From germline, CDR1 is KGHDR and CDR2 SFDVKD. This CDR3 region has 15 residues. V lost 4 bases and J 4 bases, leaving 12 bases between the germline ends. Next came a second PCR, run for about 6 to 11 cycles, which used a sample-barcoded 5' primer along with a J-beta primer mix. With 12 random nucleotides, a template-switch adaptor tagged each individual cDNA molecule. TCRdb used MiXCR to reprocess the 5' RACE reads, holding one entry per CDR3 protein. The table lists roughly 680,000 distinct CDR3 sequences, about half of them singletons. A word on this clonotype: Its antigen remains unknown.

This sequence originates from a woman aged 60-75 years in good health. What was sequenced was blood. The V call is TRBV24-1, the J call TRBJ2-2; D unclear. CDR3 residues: CATSEFKDGTGELFF. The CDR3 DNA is TGTGCCACCAGTGAGTTCAAAGACGGCACCGGGGAGCTGTTTTTT.